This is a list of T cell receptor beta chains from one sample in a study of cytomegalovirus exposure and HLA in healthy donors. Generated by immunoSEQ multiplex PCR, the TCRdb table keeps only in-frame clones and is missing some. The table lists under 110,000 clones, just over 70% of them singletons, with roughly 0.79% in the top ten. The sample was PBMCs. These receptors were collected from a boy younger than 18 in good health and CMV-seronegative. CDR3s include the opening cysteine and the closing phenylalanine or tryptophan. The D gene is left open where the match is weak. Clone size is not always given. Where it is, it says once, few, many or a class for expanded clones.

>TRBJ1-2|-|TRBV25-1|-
TGTGCCAGCAGTGAACCGGGGGGATCGGGGGAGGGCTACACCTTC
CASSEPGGSGEGYTF
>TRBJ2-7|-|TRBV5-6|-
TGTGCCAGCAGCTCGGGAGCCGGGAGGCAGTACTTC
CASSSGAGRQYF
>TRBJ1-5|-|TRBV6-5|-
TGTGCCAGCAGTTACTCTTCATCGGGAGGTCAGCCCCAGCATTTT
CASSYSSSGGQPQHF
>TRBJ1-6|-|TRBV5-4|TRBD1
TGTGCCAGCAGCTTAGACAGGGGGCCTAATTCACCCCTCCACTTT
CASSLDRGPNSPLHF
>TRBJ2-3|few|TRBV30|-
TGTGCCTGGAGTGCCTCGGGGGATACGCAGTATTTT
CAWSASGDTQYF
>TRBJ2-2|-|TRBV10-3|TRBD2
TGTGCCATCAGTGAGTCGACTAGCGCCGGGGAGCTGTTTTTT
CAISESTSAGELFF
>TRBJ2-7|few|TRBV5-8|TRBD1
TGTGCCAGCAGCCGCGTGACAGGGAAGAGCTACGAGCAGTACTTC
CASSRVTGKSYEQYF
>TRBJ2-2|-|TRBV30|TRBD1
TGTGCCTGGGCCGGGACAGGGGCCGGCGGGGAGCTGTTTTTT
CAWAGTGAGGELFF
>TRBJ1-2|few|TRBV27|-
TGTGCCAGCAGTTCCACAGGGCGCGACTATGGCTACACCTTC
CASSSTGRDYGYTF
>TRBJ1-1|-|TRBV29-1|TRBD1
TGCAGCGCTGGGACAGGCCCAAACGAAGCTTTCTTT
CSAGTGPNEAFF
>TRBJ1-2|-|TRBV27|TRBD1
TGTGCCAGCAGCCCCCGGGACAGGGTCGTTCTAGGGGTAGGCTACACCTTC
CASSPRDRVVLGVGYTF
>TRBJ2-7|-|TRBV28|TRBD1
TGTGCCAGCAGAAACAGGGGAAGGAACGAGCAGTACTTC
CASRNRGRNEQYF
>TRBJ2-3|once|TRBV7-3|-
TGTGCCAGCAGCTTAACGTTAGCGAGCACAGATACGCAGTATTTT
CASSLTLASTDTQYF
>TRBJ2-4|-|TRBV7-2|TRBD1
TGTGCCAGCAGCTTAAGTGGAACTGGGACAGGGGACATTCAGTACTTC
CASSLSGTGTGDIQYF
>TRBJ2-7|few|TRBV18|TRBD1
TGTGCCAGCTCTCCCGGGACAGGGTCCCACGAGCAGTACTTC
CASSPGTGSHEQYF
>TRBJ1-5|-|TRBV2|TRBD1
TGTGCCAGCACCAAAAGGTCAGGGGGTTTTCAGCCCCAGCATTTT
CASTKRSGGFQPQHF
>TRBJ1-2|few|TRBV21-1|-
TGTGCCAGCAGCAAAGAGGCCCCAGGGTATGGCTACACCTTC
CASSKEAPGYGYTF
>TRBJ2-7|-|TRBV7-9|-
TGTGCCAGCAGCTCTAGCGTTGTCGAGCAGTACTTC
CASSSSVVEQYF
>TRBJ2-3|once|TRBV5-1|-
TGCGCCAGCAGTCGGGGGAGGACAGATACGCAGTATTTT
CASSRGRTDTQYF
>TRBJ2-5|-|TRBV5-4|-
TGTGCCAGCAGCCCATCGGCGGGGTCTCAAGAGACCCAGTACTTC
CASSPSAGSQETQYF
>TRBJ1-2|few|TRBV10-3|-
TGTGCCATCAGTGGCCCAGGGGAATATGGCTACACCTTC
CAISGPGEYGYTF
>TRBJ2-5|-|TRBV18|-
TGTGCCAGCTCACCCACTAGCTACCAAGAGACCCAGTACTTC
CASSPTSYQETQYF